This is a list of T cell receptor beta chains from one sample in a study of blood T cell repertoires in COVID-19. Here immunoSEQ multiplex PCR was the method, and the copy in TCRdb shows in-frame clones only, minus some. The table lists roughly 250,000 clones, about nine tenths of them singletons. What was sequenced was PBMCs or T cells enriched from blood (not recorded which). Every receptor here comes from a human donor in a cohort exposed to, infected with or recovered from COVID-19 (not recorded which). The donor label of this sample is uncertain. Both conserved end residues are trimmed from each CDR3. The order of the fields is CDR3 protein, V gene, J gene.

cdr3_aa: ASSPNEGLPSLNEQF; v_call: TRBV18; j_call: TRBJ2-1
cdr3_aa: ASSLSGGYGYT; v_call: TRBV5-1; j_call: TRBJ1-2
cdr3_aa: ASSSSGSLGGYT; v_call: TRBV5-1; j_call: TRBJ1-2
cdr3_aa: ASSPRTSGGSSGANVLT; v_call: TRBV3-1/TRBV3-2; j_call: TRBJ2-6
cdr3_aa: ASSQDIPGTGGGYEQY; v_call: TRBV4-3; j_call: TRBJ2-7
cdr3_aa: AWMQGVRSPLH; v_call: TRBV30; j_call: TRBJ1-6
cdr3_aa: ASSLQGSNTIY; v_call: TRBV5-6; j_call: TRBJ1-3
cdr3_aa: ATGVSRALYGYT; v_call: TRBV19; j_call: TRBJ1-2
cdr3_aa: ASSLDRAGGSREQY; v_call: TRBV11-2; j_call: TRBJ2-7
cdr3_aa: ASEEANTGELF; v_call: TRBV12-5; j_call: TRBJ2-2
cdr3_aa: ASCLRTLANYGYT; v_call: TRBV6-2/TRBV6-3; j_call: TRBJ1-2
cdr3_aa: ASSQDEASSYEQY; v_call: TRBV4-2; j_call: TRBJ2-7
cdr3_aa: ASSPMGRGYEQY; v_call: TRBV18; j_call: TRBJ2-7
cdr3_aa: ASSMGLLTEKLF; v_call: TRBV19; j_call: TRBJ1-4
cdr3_aa: ASSVRQLSNTEAF; v_call: TRBV2; j_call: TRBJ1-1
cdr3_aa: ASSLSGRVLTGWGLRANEQF; v_call: TRBV27; j_call: TRBJ2-1
cdr3_aa: AIRAGDTEAF; v_call: TRBV10-3; j_call: TRBJ1-1
cdr3_aa: ASSPSPGPNQPQH; v_call: TRBV18; j_call: TRBJ1-5
cdr3_aa: ASSLTQLGTGNTGELF; v_call: TRBV7-9; j_call: TRBJ2-2
cdr3_aa: ASRGGRNTEAF; v_call: TRBV12-3/TRBV12-4; j_call: TRBJ1-1
cdr3_aa: ASRKDREGLGGTEAF; v_call: TRBV19; j_call: TRBJ1-1
cdr3_aa: ATGQGPYEQY; v_call: TRBV27; j_call: TRBJ2-7
cdr3_aa: ASSLPRRGTEAF; v_call: TRBV11-2; j_call: TRBJ1-1
cdr3_aa: ASSGTGGTGNTIY; v_call: TRBV10-2; j_call: TRBJ1-3
cdr3_aa: ASSYRRDSSYEQY; v_call: TRBV11-2; j_call: TRBJ2-7
cdr3_aa: ASSQGLAGSYNEQF; v_call: TRBV4-2; j_call: TRBJ2-1
cdr3_aa: ASSLAGPKNTEAF; v_call: TRBV7-3; j_call: TRBJ1-1
cdr3_aa: AISESRAGGYNEQF; v_call: TRBV10-3; j_call: TRBJ2-1
cdr3_aa: ASSSTGGPGDTEAF; v_call: TRBV5-1; j_call: TRBJ1-1
cdr3_aa: ASSLMAGETEAF; v_call: TRBV28; j_call: TRBJ1-1
cdr3_aa: ASNPGGISGANVLT; v_call: TRBV27; j_call: TRBJ2-6
cdr3_aa: ASSPGLGSGELF; v_call: TRBV18; j_call: TRBJ2-2
cdr3_aa: ASSPPNGLAANEKLF; v_call: TRBV18; j_call: TRBJ1-4
cdr3_aa: ASNYGGQGGSWQPQH; v_call: TRBV19; j_call: TRBJ1-5
cdr3_aa: ASSFSAGENYEQY; v_call: TRBV7-9; j_call: TRBJ2-7
cdr3_aa: ASSLVGASEQY; v_call: TRBV5-1; j_call: TRBJ2-7
cdr3_aa: ASSPSPAGRGADTQY; v_call: TRBV6-6; j_call: TRBJ2-3
cdr3_aa: AWRAGPAGSYGYT; v_call: TRBV30; j_call: TRBJ1-2
cdr3_aa: ASSVRPGAADTQY; v_call: TRBV9; j_call: TRBJ2-3
cdr3_aa: AISPTGGSGNTIY; v_call: TRBV10-3; j_call: TRBJ1-3
cdr3_aa: ASSRQGQDYGYT; v_call: TRBV18; j_call: TRBJ1-2
cdr3_aa: ASSLAGSAGGQETQY; v_call: TRBV7-2; j_call: TRBJ2-5
cdr3_aa: SASLTGATNEKLF; v_call: TRBV20-1; j_call: TRBJ1-4
cdr3_aa: ASSANRVSYEQY; v_call: TRBV27; j_call: TRBJ2-7